This T cell receptor beta chain was found in a study of shared clonotypes between healthy human individuals. CD8 cells regarded as naive lacked CD45RO, were positively chosen for CCR7, and omitted terminally differentiated effector memory CD45RA+ cells. Study-level points and caveats: The sharing of 4.5% to 6.5% of naive CD4 clonotypes was seen across several donors. Genetic and exposure-history diversity was limited by the small donor number.

Genomic DNA of each subset was evenly split across several immunoSEQ plates. It was 150 to 200 ng DNA, 33,000 or so T cell genomes, that sorted-subset replicate PCRs used. Produced via immunoSEQ multiplex PCR; TCRdb's table is partial and in-frame only. This sample has hundreds of thousands of clones, with just over 90% found just once. On this clone: What it binds is unknown.

CDR3 length equals 15 residues. The junction had 8 bases not matched to a gene; V was cut back by 8 bases and J by 1 base. Germline CDR1 reads GTSNPN; CDR2 reads SVGIG (reference sequence). The chain has TRBV30 and TRBJ2-2; TRBD2 matches 9 bases. Material: naive CD8+ T cells sorted from blood. This clonotype originated in a man aged 25-40 years in good health. The CDR3 DNA reads TGTGCCCGAGGGACTAGCAGAAGGAACACCGGGGAGCTGTTTTTT. Its translation: CARGTSRRNTGELFF.